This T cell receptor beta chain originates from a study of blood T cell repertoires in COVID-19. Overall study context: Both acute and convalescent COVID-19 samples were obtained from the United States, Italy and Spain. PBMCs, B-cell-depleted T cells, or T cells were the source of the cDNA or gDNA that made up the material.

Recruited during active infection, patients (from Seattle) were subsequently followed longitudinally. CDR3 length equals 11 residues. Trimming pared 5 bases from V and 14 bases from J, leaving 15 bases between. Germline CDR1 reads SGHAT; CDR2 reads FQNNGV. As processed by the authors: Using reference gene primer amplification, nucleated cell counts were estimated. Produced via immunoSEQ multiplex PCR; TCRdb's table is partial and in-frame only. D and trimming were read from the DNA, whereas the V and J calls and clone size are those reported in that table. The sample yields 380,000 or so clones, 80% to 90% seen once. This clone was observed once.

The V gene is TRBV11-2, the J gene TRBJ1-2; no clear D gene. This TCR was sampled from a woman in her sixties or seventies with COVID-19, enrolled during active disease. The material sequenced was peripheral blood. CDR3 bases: TGTGCCAGCAGCGCGACACCCCTATCGACCTTC. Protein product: CASSATPLSTF. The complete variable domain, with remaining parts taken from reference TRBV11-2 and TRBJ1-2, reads EAGVAQSPRYKIIEKRQSVAFWCNPISGHATLYWYQQILGQGPKLLIQFQNNGVVDDSQLPKDRFSAERLKGVDSTLKIQPAKLEDSAVYLCASSATPLSTFGSGTRLTVV.